This T cell receptor beta chain stems from a study of Ad26.COV2.S vaccination and SARS-CoV-2 variants. Whole-study context: Within the COV1001 Ad26.COV2.S trial arm, the donor was enrolled. Study-level points and caveats: Reportedly, after vaccination the spike-specific CD8+ and CD4+ T cell responses displayed substantial breadth. Responses of T cells in total may have been underestimated by the TCR breadth and depth analyses.

This CDR3 comprises 14 residues. Germline V lookup: CDR1 MNHEY, CDR2 SVGAGI. The J segment lost 3 bases and the V segment lost 5 bases, leaving 7 bases of the junction unmatched. Documented treatment: approximately 18 received Ad26.COV2.S at low or high dose, single or two shots; 5 received placebo; per-sample allocation not given. Following the first vaccine or placebo injection, samples were taken on day 63. Sequenced by immunoSEQ multiplex PCR; TCRdb stores in-frame clones only, minus some. The table includes about 420,000 clones, more than 75% detected once. On this clone: What it binds is not known.

The starting material was peripheral blood, obtained in a trial of Ad26.COV2.S vaccine versus placebo. This TCR came from a person between 18 and 59 years old who received the Ad26.COV2.S COVID-19 vaccine or a placebo. The J gene is TRBJ2-7, the V gene TRBV6-5, with 7 bases aligning to TRBD2. The CDR3 here is CASSPRTSYYEQYF. As DNA, the CDR3 is TGTGCCAGCAGTCCTCGGACTAGTTACTACGAGCAGTACTTC.